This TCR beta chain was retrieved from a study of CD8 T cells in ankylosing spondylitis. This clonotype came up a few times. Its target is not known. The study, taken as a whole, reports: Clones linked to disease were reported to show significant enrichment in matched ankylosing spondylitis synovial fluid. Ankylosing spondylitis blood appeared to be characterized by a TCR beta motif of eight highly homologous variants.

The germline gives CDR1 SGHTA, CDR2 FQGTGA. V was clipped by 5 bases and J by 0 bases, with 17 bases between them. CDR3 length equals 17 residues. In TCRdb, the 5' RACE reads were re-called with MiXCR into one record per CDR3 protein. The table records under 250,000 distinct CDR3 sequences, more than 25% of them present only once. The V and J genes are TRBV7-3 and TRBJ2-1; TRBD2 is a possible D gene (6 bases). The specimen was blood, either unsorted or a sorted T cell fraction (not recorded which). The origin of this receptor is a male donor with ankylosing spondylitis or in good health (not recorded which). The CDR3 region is CASSGGLTPGSYNEQFF. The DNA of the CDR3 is TGTGCCAGCAGCGGGGGACTTACCCCCGGCTCCTACAATGAGCAGTTCTTC. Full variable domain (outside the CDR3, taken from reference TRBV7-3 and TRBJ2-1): GAGVSQTPSNKVTEKGKYVELRCDPISGHTALYWYRQSLGQGPEFLIYFQGTGAADDSGLPNDRFFAVRPEGSVSTLKIQRTERGDSAVYLCASSGGLTPGSYNEQFFGPGTRLTVL.